This T cell receptor beta chain was recorded in a study of technical replicates of blood from a few donors. TCRdb's table, derived via immunoSEQ multiplex PCR, lists solely in-frame clones and lacks some. The table records around 97,000 clones, less than 95% of them present only once. Trimming took 2 bases from V and 6 from J; bases not matched to a gene: 7. Germline CDR1 reads MGHRA; CDR2 reads YSYEKL. The CDR3 consists of 15 residues. The specimen was T cells isolated from PBMCs. The sequence was collected from a human donor in good health. The gene calls are TRBV4-1 and TRBJ2-5; the match to TRBD1 covers 9 bases. The CDR3 DNA sequence: TGCGCCAGCAGCCAACTCGAGGACAGGGGAAAGACCCAGTACTTC. Its translation is CASSQLEDRGKTQYF.